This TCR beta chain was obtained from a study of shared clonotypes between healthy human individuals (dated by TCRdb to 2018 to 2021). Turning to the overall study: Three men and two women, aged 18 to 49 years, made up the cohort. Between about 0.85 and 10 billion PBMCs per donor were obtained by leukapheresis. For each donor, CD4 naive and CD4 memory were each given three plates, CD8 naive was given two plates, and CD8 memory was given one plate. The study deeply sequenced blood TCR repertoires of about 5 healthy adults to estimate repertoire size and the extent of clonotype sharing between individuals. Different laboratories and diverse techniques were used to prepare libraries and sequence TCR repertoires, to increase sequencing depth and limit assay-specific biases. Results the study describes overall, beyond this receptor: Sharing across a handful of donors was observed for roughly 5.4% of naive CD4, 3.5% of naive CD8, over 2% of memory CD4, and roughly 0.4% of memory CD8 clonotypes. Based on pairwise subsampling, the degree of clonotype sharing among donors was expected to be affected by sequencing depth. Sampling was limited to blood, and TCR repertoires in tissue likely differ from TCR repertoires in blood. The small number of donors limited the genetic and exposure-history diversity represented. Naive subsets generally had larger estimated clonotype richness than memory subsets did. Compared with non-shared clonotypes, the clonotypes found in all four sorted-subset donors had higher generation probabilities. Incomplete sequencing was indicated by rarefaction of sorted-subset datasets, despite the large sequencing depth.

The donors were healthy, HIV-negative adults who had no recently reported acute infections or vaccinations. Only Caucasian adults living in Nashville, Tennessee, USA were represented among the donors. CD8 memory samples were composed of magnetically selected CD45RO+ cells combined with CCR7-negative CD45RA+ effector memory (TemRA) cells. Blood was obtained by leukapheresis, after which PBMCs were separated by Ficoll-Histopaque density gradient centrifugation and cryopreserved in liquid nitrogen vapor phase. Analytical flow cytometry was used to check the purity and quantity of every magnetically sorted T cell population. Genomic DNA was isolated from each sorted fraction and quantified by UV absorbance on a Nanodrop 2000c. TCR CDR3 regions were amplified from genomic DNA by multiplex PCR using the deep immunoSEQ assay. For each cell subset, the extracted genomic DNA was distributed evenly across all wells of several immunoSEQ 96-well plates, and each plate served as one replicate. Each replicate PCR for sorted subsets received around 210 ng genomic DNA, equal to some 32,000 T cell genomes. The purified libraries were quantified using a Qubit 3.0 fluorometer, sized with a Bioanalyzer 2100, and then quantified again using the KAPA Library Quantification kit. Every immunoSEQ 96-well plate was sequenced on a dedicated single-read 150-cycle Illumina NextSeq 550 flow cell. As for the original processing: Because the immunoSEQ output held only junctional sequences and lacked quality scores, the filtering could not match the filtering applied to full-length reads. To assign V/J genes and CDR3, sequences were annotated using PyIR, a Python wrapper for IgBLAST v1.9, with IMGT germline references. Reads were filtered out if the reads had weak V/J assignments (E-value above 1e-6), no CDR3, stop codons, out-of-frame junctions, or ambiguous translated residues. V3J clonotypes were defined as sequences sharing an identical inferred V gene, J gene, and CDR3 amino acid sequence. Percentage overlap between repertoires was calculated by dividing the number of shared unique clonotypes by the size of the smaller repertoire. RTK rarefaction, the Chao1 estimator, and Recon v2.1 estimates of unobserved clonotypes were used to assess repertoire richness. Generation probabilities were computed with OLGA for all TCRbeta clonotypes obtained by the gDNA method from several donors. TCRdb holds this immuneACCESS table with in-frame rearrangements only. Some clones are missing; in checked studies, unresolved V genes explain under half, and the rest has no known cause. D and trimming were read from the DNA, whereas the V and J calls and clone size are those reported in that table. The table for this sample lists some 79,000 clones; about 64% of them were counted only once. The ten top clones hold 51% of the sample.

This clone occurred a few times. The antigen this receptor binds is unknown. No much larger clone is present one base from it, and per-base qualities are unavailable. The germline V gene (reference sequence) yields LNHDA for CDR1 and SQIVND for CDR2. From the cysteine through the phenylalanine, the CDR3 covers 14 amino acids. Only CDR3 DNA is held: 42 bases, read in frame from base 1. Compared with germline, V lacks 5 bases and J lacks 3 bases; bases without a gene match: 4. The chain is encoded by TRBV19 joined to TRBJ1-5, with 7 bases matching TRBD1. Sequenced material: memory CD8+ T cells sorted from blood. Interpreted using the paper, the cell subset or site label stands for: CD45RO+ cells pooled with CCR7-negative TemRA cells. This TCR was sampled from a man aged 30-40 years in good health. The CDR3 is CASSATGSNQPQHF. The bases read TGTGCCAGTAGTGCGACAGGGTCCAATCAGCCCCAGCATTTT.